This TCR beta chain was sequenced in a study of blood T cell repertoires in COVID-19. Looking at the study overall: Samples of COVID-19 (acute and convalescent) were obtained from the United States, Italy and Spain.

Adults between about 18 and 95 years of age took part from 24 US areas. Allocation to cohorts depended on clinical history reported by the participants. Assay used: immunoSEQ multiplex PCR; TCRdb lists only in-frame clones, some missing. The sample lists 300,000 to 450,000 clones; around 89% were seen once. The CDR3 runs to 14 residues. The germline V gene encodes CDR1 MNHEY and CDR2 SMNVEV (reference sequence). V was pared by 5 bases and J by 3 bases, with 3 bases of the junction left unmatched. This TCR derives from a woman under 30 who had recovered from COVID-19. The specimen was PBMCs or T cells enriched from blood (not recorded which). The V gene is TRBV27, the J gene TRBJ2-7, with 11 bases fitting TRBD1. The chain's CDR3 is CASSADRGLYEQYF. In DNA form, the CDR3 reads TGTGCCAGCAGTGCGGACAGGGGGCTCTACGAGCAGTACTTC.